A selection of T cell receptor beta chains follows, all from one sample in a study of CD8 T cells in ankylosing spondylitis. TCRdb reanalysed the 5' RACE reads using MiXCR and keeps one entry per CDR3 protein. In the table there are 200,000 to 300,000 distinct CDR3 sequences, 8.6% of which are singletons. Material for sequencing was blood, either unsorted or a sorted T cell fraction (not recorded which). The receptors were sampled from a male donor with ankylosing spondylitis or in good health (not recorded which). Both conserved end residues are part of each CDR3. A D gene is named only where the DNA matches it firmly. Some rows have no size entry. The others give once, few or many, or a class for an expanded clone.

-	many	TRBV28	TRBJ2-1	12	CASSQGGHEQFF	TGTGCCAGCAGTCAGGGGGGGCATGAGCAGTTCTTC
-	few	TRBV30	TRBJ2-7	11	CAWSLTYEQYF	TGTGCCTGGAGTCTGACTTACGAGCAGTACTTC
TRBD1	many	TRBV7-9	TRBJ2-1	13	CASSLQTGTEQFF	TGTGCCAGCAGCTTGCAGACAGGGACTGAGCAGTTCTTC
TRBD1	many	TRBV5-1	TRBJ1-1	15	CASSSSGQGNTEAFF	TGCGCCAGCAGCTCCTCCGGACAGGGGAACACTGAAGCTTTCTTT
TRBD2	-	TRBV14	TRBJ2-7	14	CASSLGAGVYEQYF	TGTGCCAGCAGCCTCGGTGCGGGGGTCTACGAGCAGTACTTC
TRBD2	-	TRBV12-3/TRBV12-4	TRBJ2-1	15	CASSTTSGGYNEQFF	TGTGCCAGCAGTACCACTAGCGGGGGGTACAATGAGCAGTTCTTC
-	many	TRBV20-1	TRBJ1-6	15	CSATSKGDYNSPLHF	TGCAGTGCTACCAGTAAGGGAGATTATAATTCACCCCTCCACTTT
-	many	TRBV7-9	TRBJ1-1	15	CASSLAQQGDTEAFF	TGTGCCAGCAGCTTAGCCCAACAGGGCGACACTGAAGCTTTCTTT
-	many	TRBV20-1	TRBJ2-3	15	CSARDFRDSTDTQYF	TGCAGTGCTAGAGATTTTCGGGATAGCACAGATACGCAGTATTTT
-	many	TRBV20-1	TRBJ2-3	15	CSLTLWGGHEDTQYF	TGCAGCTTAACCCTATGGGGGGGGCATGAAGATACGCAGTATTTT
-	many	TRBV15	TRBJ1-2	14	CATSRDQGNYGYTF	TGTGCCACCAGCAGAGATCAGGGAAACTATGGCTACACCTTC
-	many	TRBV10-2	TRBJ1-2	11	CASSEGRNPRF	TGCGCCAGCAGTGAGGGACGTAACCCTCGATTC
TRBD1	many	TRBV7-2	TRBJ1-5	15	CASSSGQLGNQPQHF	TGTGCCAGCAGCTCGGGACAGCTCGGCAATCAGCCCCAGCATTTT
-	many	TRBV10-3	TRBJ2-1	15	CAIRASEGFYNEQFF	TGTGCCATCAGGGCTAGCGAGGGATTCTACAATGAGCAGTTCTTC
-	many	TRBV6-2/TRBV6-3	TRBJ2-1	11	CVTGAYNEQFF	TGTGTCACGGGCGCCTACAATGAGCAGTTCTTC
TRBD2	many	TRBV5-6	TRBJ2-5	14	CASSLVTSEETQYF	TGTGCCAGCAGCTTGGTGACTAGCGAAGAGACCCAGTACTTC
TRBD2	-	TRBV20-1	TRBJ2-7	15	CSAQDRRGATYEQYF	TGCAGTGCCCAAGATCGGCGGGGGGCAACCTACGAGCAGTACTTC
-	-	TRBV5-4	TRBJ2-3	13	CASSLDTGQKQYF	TGTGCCAGCAGCTTGGATACAGGTCAGAAGCAGTATTTT
-	medium-sized	TRBV29-1	TRBJ2-7	14	CSVEIPGREYEQYF	TGCAGCGTTGAAATCCCGGGGCGGGAATACGAGCAGTACTTC
-	many	TRBV18	TRBJ2-5	18	CASSPRSSAGQLAETQYF	TGTGCCAGCTCACCACGATCTAGTGCGGGACAGCTGGCAGAGACCCAGTACTTC
-	few	TRBV18	TRBJ1-4	17	CASSPPTGRRGREKLFF	TGTGCCAGCTCACCACCGACGGGTCGAAGGGGCAGGGAAAAACTGTTTTTT
-	many	TRBV5-1	TRBJ2-1	16	CASSLGGDSSYNEQFF	TGCGCCAGCAGCTTGGGGGGGGATAGCTCCTACAATGAGCAGTTCTTC
TRBD1	many	TRBV5-1	TRBJ1-2	14	CASNTDRVDYGYTF	TGCGCCAGCAACACGGACAGGGTGGACTATGGCTACACCTTC
TRBD2	many	TRBV20-1	TRBJ2-1	18	CSAGRGLAGGPAYNEQFF	TGCAGTGCTGGTCGCGGACTAGCGGGAGGGCCCGCGTACAATGAGCAGTTCTTC
-	many	TRBV10-3	TRBJ2-7	12	CAISPDAYEQYF	TGTGCCATCAGTCCGGACGCCTACGAGCAGTACTTC
-	many	TRBV10-3	TRBJ2-2	15	CAISEGRGNTGELFF	TGTGCCATCAGTGAAGGGCGGGGGAACACCGGGGAGCTGTTTTTT
-	many	TRBV7-9	TRBJ2-5	14	CASSLDGGGETQYF	TGTGCCAGCAGCTTGGACGGGGGCGGAGAGACCCAGTACTTC
-	many	TRBV6-2/TRBV6-3	TRBJ1-5	14	CASQLSSGNQPQHF	TGTGCCAGCCAGTTGAGTTCCGGCAATCAGCCCCAGCATTTT
-	-	TRBV21-1	TRBJ1-1	14	CASRLPKLNTEAFF	TGTGCCAGCAGGCTTCCGAAACTGAACACTGAAGCTTTCTTT
TRBD2	many	TRBV3-1	TRBJ2-5	13	CASTLTGGETQYF	TGTGCCAGCACCCTTACCGGGGGGGAGACCCAGTACTTC
-	many	TRBV7-9	TRBJ1-1	16	CASSHRSGYRDTEAFF	TGTGCCAGCAGCCACCGGAGTGGGTACAGGGATACTGAAGCTTTCTTT
-	-	TRBV5-5	TRBJ2-1	13	CASSPGVYNEQFF	TGTGCCAGCAGCCCGGGGGTTTACAATGAGCAGTTCTTC
-	many	TRBV20-1	TRBJ2-7	14	CSVFGRGSSYEQYF	TGCAGTGTTTTCGGTAGGGGGAGCTCCTACGAGCAGTACTTC
-	-	TRBV19	TRBJ1-2	14	CASKEGPTNYGYTF	TGTGCCAGTAAGGAGGGGCCAACTAACTATGGCTACACCTTC
TRBD2	many	TRBV29-1	TRBJ2-7	12	CSATGTSYEQYF	TGCAGCGCCACCGGGACTAGCTACGAGCAGTACTTC
TRBD1	many	TRBV20-1	TRBJ1-1	14	CSARYRGMNTEAFF	TGCAGTGCTAGGTACAGGGGGATGAACACTGAAGCTTTCTTT
TRBD1	many	TRBV4-3	TRBJ2-1	17	CASSQDPGQGSYNEQFF	TGCGCCAGCAGCCAAGATCCCGGACAGGGTTCCTACAATGAGCAGTTCTTC
-	many	TRBV7-9	TRBJ1-5	17	CASSSVGGGGILEPQHF	TGTGCCAGCAGCTCCGTTGGTGGGGGGGGGATCCTTGAGCCCCAGCATTTT
TRBD1	many	TRBV27	TRBJ1-1	13	CASRDRGDTEAFF	TGTGCCAGCAGGGACAGGGGGGACACTGAAGCTTTCTTT
-	-	TRBV6-1	TRBJ2-7	15	CASYPAPSGGGEQYF	TGTGCCAGCTACCCAGCCCCCTCAGGGGGAGGCGAGCAGTACTTC
TRBD1	many	TRBV5-1	TRBJ2-7	14	CASRLGTGTYEQYF	TGCGCCAGCCGACTTGGGACAGGAACTTACGAGCAGTACTTC